This T cell receptor (beta chain) was profiled in a study of tumor-infiltrating lymphocytes in primary liver carcinoma. CDR3 length: 15 residues. V lost 2 bases, J lost 6 bases, and 16 bases lay in between. Germline CDR1 and CDR2: MDHEN and SYDVKM. For each extraction, RNA and DNA were obtained together from around 20-30 mg of unsorted bulk tissue. The authors made TCR beta cDNA from approximately 500 ng total RNA with a constant-region primer. Investigators got TCR beta libraries out of three nested multiplex PCR rounds, done with slightly modified ARM-PCR. Investigators reported that the first two PCR rounds, at about 11 cycles each, used TRBV1-TRBV30 forward primers with a C-beta reverse primer. TCRdb itself ran the multiplex PCR reads through MiXCR, one entry per CDR3 protein. The sample shows about 78,000 distinct CDR3 sequences, 71% of them seen only once.

The chain has TRBV28 and TRBJ2-5; D may be TRBD1 (5 bases). The source material was liver tumor tissue from sampling region 4. The subset is: tumor region T4, right-lateral pole. This receptor was taken from a woman in her sixties or seventies with primary liver carcinoma and hepatitis B virus infection. The CDR3: CASSLLDRSLQTQYF. CDR3 nucleotide sequence: TGTGCCAGCAGTTTACTTGACAGATCTTTGCAGACCCAGTACTTC.